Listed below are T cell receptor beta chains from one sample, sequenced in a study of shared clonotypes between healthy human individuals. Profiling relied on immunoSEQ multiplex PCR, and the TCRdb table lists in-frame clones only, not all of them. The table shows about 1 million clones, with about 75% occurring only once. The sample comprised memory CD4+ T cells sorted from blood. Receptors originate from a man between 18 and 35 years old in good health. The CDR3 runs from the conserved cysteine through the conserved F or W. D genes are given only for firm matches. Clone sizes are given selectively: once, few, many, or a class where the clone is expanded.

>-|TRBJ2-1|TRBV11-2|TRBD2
CASSSKATSGSGGNEQFF
TGTGCCAGCAGCTCCAAAGCGACTAGCGGGAGTGGGGGAAATGAGCAGTTCTTC
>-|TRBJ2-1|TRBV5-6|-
CASSLLRSGNNEQFF
TGTGCCAGCAGCTTACTACGGTCAGGAAACAATGAGCAGTTCTTC
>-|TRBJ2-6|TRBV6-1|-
CASDTGANVLTF
TGTGCCAGTGACACTGGGGCCAACGTCCTGACTTTC
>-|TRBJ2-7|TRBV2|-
CASSAVGGLSYEQYF
TGTGCCAGCAGTGCGGTCGGGGGCCTCTCCTACGAGCAGTACTTC
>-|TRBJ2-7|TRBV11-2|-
CASSLSDGAYEQYF
TGTGCCAGCAGCCTTTCGGACGGTGCCTACGAGCAGTACTTC
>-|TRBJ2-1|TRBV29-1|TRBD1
CSVVGTGGLYNEQFF
TGCAGCGTCGTGGGGACAGGGGGCCTTTACAATGAGCAGTTCTTC
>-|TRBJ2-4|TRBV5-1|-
CASSSGPTKNIQYF
TGCGCCAGCAGCTCGGGACCTACGAAAAACATTCAGTACTTC
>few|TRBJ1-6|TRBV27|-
CASSDPLRDPNSPLHF
TGTGCCAGCAGTGACCCCCTCCGGGATCCTAATTCACCCCTCCACTTT
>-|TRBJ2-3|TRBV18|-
CASSPRLISSTDTQYF
TGTGCCAGCTCACCAAGATTGATTTCTAGCACAGATACGCAGTATTTT
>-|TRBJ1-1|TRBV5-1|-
CASKEGTQGSAEAFF
TGCGCCAGCAAAGAAGGAACCCAGGGGAGCGCTGAAGCTTTCTTT
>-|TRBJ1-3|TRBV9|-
CASSVGGTAGNTIYF
TGTGCCAGCAGCGTAGGAGGAACTGCAGGAAACACCATATATTTT
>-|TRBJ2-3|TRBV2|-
CASTVERSTDTQYF
TGTGCCAGCACAGTCGAGCGAAGCACAGATACGCAGTATTTT
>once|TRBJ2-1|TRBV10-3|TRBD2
CAISTGLAGGEYNEQFF
TGTGCCATCAGTACGGGACTAGCGGGAGGGGAATACAATGAGCAGTTCTTC
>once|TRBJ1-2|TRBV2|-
CASSVSENYGYTF
TGTGCCAGCAGTGTATCGGAAAACTATGGCTACACCTTC
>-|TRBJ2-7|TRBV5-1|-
CASSGAGYEQYF
TGCGCCAGCAGCGGCGCGGGCTACGAGCAGTACTTC
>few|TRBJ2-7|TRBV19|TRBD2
CASSRASGGPSEQYF
TGTGCCAGTAGTCGAGCTAGCGGGGGGCCCAGCGAGCAGTACTTC
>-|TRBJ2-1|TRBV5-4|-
CASSLDYYNEQFF
TGTGCCAGCAGCTTAGACTACTACAATGAGCAGTTCTTC
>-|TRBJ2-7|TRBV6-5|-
CASSYSSARHEQYF
TGTGCCAGCAGTTACTCAAGTGCCCGTCACGAGCAGTACTTC
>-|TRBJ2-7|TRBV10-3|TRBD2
CATWGLAGASYEQYF
TGTGCCACATGGGGACTAGCGGGAGCTTCCTACGAGCAGTACTTC
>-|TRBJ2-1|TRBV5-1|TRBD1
CASSLGQGSYNEQFF
TGCGCCAGCAGCTTGGGACAGGGGTCCTACAATGAGCAGTTCTTC
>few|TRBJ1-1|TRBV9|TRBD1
CASGRQGDTEAFF
TGTGCCAGCGGTAGACAGGGCGACACTGAAGCTTTCTTT
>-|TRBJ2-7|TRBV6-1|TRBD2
CASRRGDNSYEQYF
TGTGCCAGCAGGCGGGGGGACAACTCCTACGAGCAGTACTTC
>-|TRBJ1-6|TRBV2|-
CATQRGLGNSPLHF
TGTGCCACCCAGAGGGGTTTGGGTAATTCACCCCTCCACTTT
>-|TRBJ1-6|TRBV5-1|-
CASSLAGAGVDSPLHF
TGCGCCAGCAGCTTGGCCGGGGCAGGGGTTGATTCACCCCTCCACTTT
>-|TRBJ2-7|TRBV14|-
CASSQASPYEQYF
TGTGCCAGCAGCCAAGCTAGTCCCTACGAGCAGTACTTC
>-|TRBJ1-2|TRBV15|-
CATSREDGYGYTF
TGTGCCACCAGCAGAGAGGACGGCTATGGCTACACCTTC
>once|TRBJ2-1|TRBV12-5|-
CASVKQSYNEQFF
TGTGCTAGTGTTAAACAGTCCTACAATGAGCAGTTCTTC
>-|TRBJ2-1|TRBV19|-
CASTKGAVSYNEQFF
TGTGCCAGCACAAAAGGGGCAGTCTCCTACAATGAGCAGTTCTTC
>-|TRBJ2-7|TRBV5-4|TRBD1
CASSSAGTAPNEQYF
TGTGCCAGCAGTAGCGCCGGGACAGCCCCGAACGAGCAGTACTTC